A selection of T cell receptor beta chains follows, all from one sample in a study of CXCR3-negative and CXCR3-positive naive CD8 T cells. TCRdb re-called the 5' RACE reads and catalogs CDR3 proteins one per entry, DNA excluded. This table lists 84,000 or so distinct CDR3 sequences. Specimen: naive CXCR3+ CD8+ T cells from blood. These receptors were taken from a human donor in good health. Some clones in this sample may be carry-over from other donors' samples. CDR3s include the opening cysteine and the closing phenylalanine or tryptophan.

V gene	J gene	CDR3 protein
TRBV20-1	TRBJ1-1	CSVRILDTEAFF
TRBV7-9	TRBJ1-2	CASSSRRGDVYTF
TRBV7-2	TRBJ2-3	CASSDGGHNNRDLTDTQYF
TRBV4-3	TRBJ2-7	CASSQDRGQGVAEQYF
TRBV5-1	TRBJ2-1	CASTVGGSSYNEQFF
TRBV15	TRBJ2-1	CATSSTGSEQFF
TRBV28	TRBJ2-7	CASRTGIIDEQYF
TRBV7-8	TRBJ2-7	CASSYSRGQGMYEQYF
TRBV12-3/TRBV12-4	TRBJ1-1	CASSFDSLNTEAFF
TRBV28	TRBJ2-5	CASEGIEETQYF
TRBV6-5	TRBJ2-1	CASSYSVSRGSAFNEQFF
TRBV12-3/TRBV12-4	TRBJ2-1	CASSSAGGINEQFF
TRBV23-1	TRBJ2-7	CASSQSGQGDKHEQYF